This TCR beta chain was captured by sequencing in a study of radiation and T cells in renal cell carcinoma. CDR3 length: 11 residues. The ends were cut back, 5 bases at V and 4 bases at J, with 6 bases in the middle. From germline, CDR1 is SEHNR and CDR2 FQNEAQ (reference sequence). As regards this clone: Its matching antigen is unknown.

Study-level results: Top tumor clonotypes rose in blood 2 weeks post-radiation, then contracted. Pretreatment tumor biopsies were lacking, so baseline clonotypes are unknown.

Time point in this sample: baseline pretreatment blood. Treatment in this sample: 15 Gy SBRT to primary tumor, nephrectomy 4 weeks later. Radiation-treated patients gave blood at baseline, week 2 and week 4. This renal cell carcinoma was of the clear cell type. Some clones are missing from TCRdb's copy, which holds only in-frame ones; the method was immunoSEQ multiplex PCR. The profile shows approximately 45,000 clones, 83% of them singletons. V usage is TRBV7-9 and J usage is TRBJ2-7; no clear D. The sequencing used blood, collected from a patient whose treatment included radiotherapy and nephrectomy. The clonotype was recovered from an older woman with renal cell carcinoma. Here the CDR3 DNA reads TGTGCCAGCAGCCTCGATTACGAGCAGTACTTC. Its translation: CASSLDYEQYF.